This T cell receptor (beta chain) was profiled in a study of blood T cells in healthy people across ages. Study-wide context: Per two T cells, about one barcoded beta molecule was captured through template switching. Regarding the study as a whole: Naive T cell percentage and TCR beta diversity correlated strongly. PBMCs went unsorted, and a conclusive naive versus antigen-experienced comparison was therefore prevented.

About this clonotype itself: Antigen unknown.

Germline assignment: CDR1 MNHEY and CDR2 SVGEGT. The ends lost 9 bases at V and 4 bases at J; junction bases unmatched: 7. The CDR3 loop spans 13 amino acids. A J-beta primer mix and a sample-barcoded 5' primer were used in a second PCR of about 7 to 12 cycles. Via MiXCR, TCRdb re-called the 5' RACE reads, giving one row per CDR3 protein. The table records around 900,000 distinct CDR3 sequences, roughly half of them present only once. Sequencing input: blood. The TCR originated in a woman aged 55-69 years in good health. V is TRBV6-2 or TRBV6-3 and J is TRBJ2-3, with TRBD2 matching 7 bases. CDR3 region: CASWGGVPDTQYF. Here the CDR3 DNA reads TGTGCCAGTTGGGGGGGAGTCCCAGATACGCAGTATTTT.